This T cell receptor beta chain emerged from a study of blood T cell repertoires in COVID-19. Across the study: Sites across the United States, Italy and Spain contributed samples from acute and convalescent COVID-19. Sample material is recorded as cDNA or gDNA derived from T cells, B-cell-depleted T cells, or PBMCs.

The CDR3 is 16 amino acids. Germline V gene data show CDR1 as SGHVS and CDR2 as FNYEAQ. The V segment lost 5 bases and the J segment 9 bases; nucleotides outside the gene matches: 18. As processed by the authors: Amplification of reference gene primers was used by the study to estimate nucleated cell counts. Repertoires were generated with immunoSEQ multiplex PCR, while TCRdb's copy carries only in-frame clones and drops some. V, J and clone size were drawn from that table, and D and trimming were deduced from the DNA. The table includes around 130,000 clones, 80% to 90% detected once. The chain uses TRBV7-6 and TRBJ2-7; TRBD2 matches at 8 bases. The TCR originated in a man aged 45 to 65 with active or convalescent COVID-19. The sample taken for sequencing was peripheral blood. For the CDR3, the DNA is TGTGCCAGCAGCCCAAGGACGGCCGGGACTAGATATGTGCAGTACTTC. It specifies CASSPRTAGTRYVQYF.